The rows below give T cell receptor beta chains drawn from one sample of a study of blood T cell repertoires in COVID-19. Using immunoSEQ multiplex PCR, the repertoire was profiled, and TCRdb retains in-frame clones only, with some absent. The sample records roughly 160,000 clones, roughly 85% being singletons. Specimen: PBMCs or T cells enriched from blood (not recorded which). These receptors were obtained from a woman in her 70s in a cohort exposed to, infected with or recovered from COVID-19 (not recorded which). Each CDR3 is given with its conserved first and last residue. A D gene is named only where the DNA matches it firmly. Rows may omit the clone size; those that give it use once, few, many or a size class.

V gene	clone size	D gene	J gene	CDR3 DNA	CDR3 protein
TRBV18	-	-	TRBJ1-1	TGTGCCAGCTCACCCGCGGGGCTCACTGAAGCTTTCTTT	CASSPAGLTEAFF
TRBV2	-	TRBD1	TRBJ1-1	TGTGCCAGCGCCGGGGACAGGAACACTGAAGCTTTCTTT	CASAGDRNTEAFF
TRBV27	-	TRBD1	TRBJ1-2	TGTGCCAGCAGAACAGGGGAAGGGAGGAAAGGCTACACCTTC	CASRTGEGRKGYTF
TRBV5-1	-	-	TRBJ2-3	TGCGCCAGCAGCCCCAGGGTCGAATCAGATACGCAGTATTTT	CASSPRVESDTQYF
TRBV28	few	TRBD2	TRBJ2-7	TGTGCCAGCAGACCCCCGGGACTAGCAAAACCCTCCTACGAGCAGTACTTC	CASRPPGLAKPSYEQYF
TRBV2	once	TRBD1	TRBJ1-5	TGTGCCAGCAGTGAAGGAGACAGGGGTTCGGGATACAATCAGCCCCAGCATTTT	CASSEGDRGSGYNQPQHF
TRBV18	-	-	TRBJ1-1	TGTGCCAGCTCCGTAGGACAGAATGAAGCTTTCTTT	CASSVGQNEAFF
TRBV18	-	-	TRBJ2-5	TGTGCCAGCTCACTCCAGGGGAACCAAGAGACCCAGTACTTC	CASSLQGNQETQYF
TRBV15	-	-	TRBJ1-1	TGTGCCACCAGCAGAGATTTGGCTAGTAGCACTGAAGCTTTCTTT	CATSRDLASSTEAFF
TRBV9	-	TRBD1	TRBJ2-7	TGTGCCAGCAGCCCCGGGACAGGGCATTGGGAGCAGTACTTC	CASSPGTGHWEQYF
TRBV4-1	-	TRBD2	TRBJ2-2	TGCGCCAGCAGCCGAATGAGGACTAGCGGGACGAACACCGGGGAGCTGTTTTTT	CASSRMRTSGTNTGELFF
TRBV4-3	-	TRBD1	TRBJ2-5	TGCGCCAGCAGCCAAGAATTCGGGGACAGGGTTGATTTCACCCAGTACTTC	CASSQEFGDRVDFTQYF
TRBV7-2	once	TRBD1	TRBJ2-7	TGTGCCAGCAGCTTTAGGCAGGGGGCGATATACGAGCAGTACTTC	CASSFRQGAIYEQYF
TRBV7-2	-	-	TRBJ1-4	TGTGCCAGCAGCTTTTCATGGCAGGCTAATGAAAAACTGTTTTTT	CASSFSWQANEKLFF
TRBV7-9	-	-	TRBJ2-7	TGTGCCAGCACGGGCAGGTTTAGCTCCTACGAGCAGTACTTC	CASTGRFSSYEQYF
TRBV19	-	TRBD1	TRBJ1-5	TGTGCCAGTACCCTGACAGGGTTCAATCAGCCCCAGCATTTT	CASTLTGFNQPQHF
TRBV19	-	-	TRBJ1-5	TGTGCCAGTAAAGAATCACAGAGGGGCAATCAGCCCCAGCATTTT	CASKESQRGNQPQHF
TRBV6-5	few	TRBD1	TRBJ1-1	TGTGCCAGCAGTCGAACGGGACAGGGGGGCACTGAAGCTTTCTTT	CASSRTGQGGTEAFF
TRBV7-9	-	-	TRBJ2-7	TGTGCCAGCAGCTTATCCGGGTTTGCCTACGAGCAGTACTTC	CASSLSGFAYEQYF
TRBV5-4	-	-	TRBJ2-7	TGTGCCAGCAGCTACGACAGAGGCTACGAGCAGTACTTC	CASSYDRGYEQYF
TRBV5-1	few	-	TRBJ1-1	TGCGCCAGCAGCTTGGGGCTTAACACTGAAGCTTTCTTT	CASSLGLNTEAFF
TRBV20-1	many	-	TRBJ1-6	TGCAGTGCTAGACCCGGGACTCATTTT	CSARPGTHF
TRBV12-3/TRBV12-4	-	-	TRBJ2-3	TGTGCCAGCAGTTTTCGCGAAGCAGATACGCAGTATTTT	CASSFREADTQYF
TRBV27	-	-	TRBJ2-1	TGTGCCAGCGGTTTCGGGAGTCCCTACAATGAGCAGTTCTTC	CASGFGSPYNEQFF
TRBV19	-	TRBD1	TRBJ1-6	TGTGCCAGTAGTCTCCGGGACAGAAATAATTCACCCCTCCACTTT	CASSLRDRNNSPLHF
TRBV19	-	TRBD1	TRBJ2-7	TGTGCCAGTAGTGACTTATGGGACAGGGAAAGGTACGAGCAGTACTTC	CASSDLWDRERYEQYF
TRBV2	-	TRBD2	TRBJ2-1	TGTGCCAGCAGTGAAAGGGCTAGCGGGAGTGGGGGCAATGAGCAGTTCTTC	CASSERASGSGGNEQFF
TRBV6-1	-	-	TRBJ1-4	TGTGCCAGCAGTGAACGGCAGGACTCAACTAATGAAAAACTGTTTTTT	CASSERQDSTNEKLFF
TRBV5-1	few	-	TRBJ1-2	TGCGCCAGCAGCCCGTATGCGAATAATTATGGCTACACCTTC	CASSPYANNYGYTF
TRBV28	-	-	TRBJ2-5	TGTGCCAGCAACGAGGGGCCGCAGGGAGGAGAGACCCAGTACTTC	CASNEGPQGGETQYF
TRBV30	-	-	TRBJ1-3	TGTGCCTGGAGTGTAATCGGTGGAAACACCATATATTTT	CAWSVIGGNTIYF
TRBV7-2	once	-	TRBJ2-7	TGTGCCAGCAGCTTAGTGGGAGGTCCCTACGAGCAGTACTTC	CASSLVGGPYEQYF
TRBV7-9	few	-	TRBJ2-5	TGTGCCAGCAGCACACAGGGTAGAGAGACCCAGTACTTC	CASSTQGRETQYF
TRBV12-3/TRBV12-4	once	TRBD1	TRBJ2-7	TGTGCCAGCAGTCCCGGACAGGCCTACGAGCAGTACTTC	CASSPGQAYEQYF
TRBV7-2	-	-	TRBJ1-5	TGTGCCAGCAGCTTAAATACGGGGGGAGATCAGCCCCAGCATTTT	CASSLNTGGDQPQHF
TRBV6-5	few	TRBD1	TRBJ2-7	TGTGCCAGCAGCCCGACAGGGCGCGAGCAGTACTTC	CASSPTGREQYF
TRBV19	-	-	TRBJ1-5	TGTGCCAGTAGTATCGATTGGTCGGGGTCGGGACAGCCCCAGCATTTT	CASSIDWSGSGQPQHF
TRBV4-1	-	-	TRBJ2-3	TGCGCCAGCAGCCAAGATCGCAGGGGACGTCCCACAGATACGCAGTATTTT	CASSQDRRGRPTDTQYF
TRBV5-4	-	TRBD2	TRBJ2-1	TGTGCCAGCAGCTTGGGAGGGACTAGCGGGAGAACTAAGAATGAGCAGTTCTTC	CASSLGGTSGRTKNEQFF
TRBV28	-	TRBD2	TRBJ2-3	TGTGCCAGCAGCCCGGCGGGACTAGCGGGATACGCAGATACGCAGTATTTT	CASSPAGLAGYADTQYF
TRBV7-3	few	TRBD2	TRBJ2-3	TGTGCCAGCAGCGAGCTGGGGGGAGGGCCATCATCGCAGTATTTT	CASSELGGGPSSQYF
TRBV7-2	-	-	TRBJ1-1	TGTGCCAGCAGCCTCAGGGGAGGGGGTTTGGCTGAAGCTTTCTTT	CASSLRGGGLAEAFF
TRBV30	-	TRBD1	TRBJ2-1	TGTGCCTGGAACAGGGGGTCCTACAATGAGCAGTTCTTC	CAWNRGSYNEQFF
TRBV28	-	-	TRBJ2-5	TGTGCCAGCAGTTCGCCGGACAAGAAACGGGAGACCCAGTACTTC	CASSSPDKKRETQYF
TRBV18	-	-	TRBJ1-3	TGTGCCAGCTCACCTCCGACAGGCCCCTACTCTGGAAACACCATATATTTT	CASSPPTGPYSGNTIYF
TRBV5-4	few	TRBD1	TRBJ1-6	TGTGCCAGCAGCTTGGACAGGGGCTATTCACCCCTCCACTTT	CASSLDRGYSPLHF